This entry lists 15 T cell receptor beta chains sequenced from one sample in a study of patients with pleural tuberculosis. TCRdb passed the reads through MiXCR, listing each CDR3 protein once. The sample contains just under 30,000 distinct CDR3 sequences, over 15% of which appear only once. Sequences were obtained from peripheral blood. The source of these receptors is a human donor with pleural tuberculosis.

This clonotype was seen a handful of times. The chain has TRBV9 and TRBJ2-3; 11 nucleotides agree with TRBD2. The CDR3 is 15 residues long. J gave up 4 bases and V 4 bases, and 5 bases lay outside the gene matches. From germline, CDR1 is SGDLS and CDR2 YYNGEE. In DNA form, the CDR3 reads TGTGCCAGCAGCACTAGCGGGAGATCCGCAGATACGCAGTATTTT. It codes for CASSTSGRSADTQYF.

The rearrangement uses TRBV6-2 or TRBV6-3 and TRBJ1-1; D remains unclear. Trimming cost V 5 bases and J 8 bases, with 9 bases left between them. This CDR3 contains 11 residues. Germline V gene data show CDR1 as MNHEY and CDR2 as SVGEGT. CDR3 in DNA: TGTGCCAGCAGTGCCATGCTGGAAGCTTTCTTT. It is translated as CASSAMLEAFF.

This clonotype has ten or more counts. This rearrangement joins TRBV12-3 or TRBV12-4 to TRBJ2-3; D unclear. The CDR3 has 13 residues. V was trimmed by 7 bases and J by 2 bases, leaving 10 bases between them. This CDR3 reads CASTFQTTDTQYF. The CDR3 DNA is TGTGCCAGCACCTTTCAGACCACAGATACGCAGTATTTT.

This clonotype is termed medium-sized. This sequence joins TRBV2 and TRBJ1-5; D uncertain. Trimming pared 6 bases from V and 3 bases from J, leaving 9 bases between. Germline-derived CDR1 and CDR2 are SNHLY and FYNNEI. The CDR3 totals 13 residues. DNA for the CDR3: TGTGCCAGCAGGACAATCGTCAATCAGCCCCAGCATTTT. This codes for CASRTIVNQPQHF.

This clonotype was seen at least ten times. The chain recombines TRBV10-3 with TRBJ2-7; no clear D gene. Germline V gene sequence: CDR1 ENHRY, CDR2 SYGVKD. Between the trimmed V and J ends, which lost 6 bases and 1 base, there was a span of 13 bases. The CDR3 spans 14 residues. The CDR3 DNA follows: TGTGCCATCAGGACTCTTGAGCAGTCCTACGAGCAGTACTTC. This sequence encodes CAIRTLEQSYEQYF.

There are many counts of this clonotype. V and J are TRBV19 and TRBJ2-7, with no clear D. V was cut by 5 bases and J by 3 bases, with 8 bases left in between. CDR1 LNHDA and CDR2 SQIVND come from the germline V gene (reference sequence). The CDR3 runs to 12 residues. In DNA, the CDR3 is TGTGCCAGTAGTGGTCTGAGCTACGAGCAGTACTTC. The encoded protein is CASSGLSYEQYF.

V is TRBV5-6 and J is TRBJ1-4, with no clear D. Trimming removed 0 bases at V and 7 bases at J, with 10 bases between. The germline CDR1 and CDR2 sequences are SGHDT and YYEEEE. The CDR3 loop spans 14 amino acids. The CDR3 DNA reads as TGTGCCAGCAGCTTGGAAGGTACCGGTGAAAAACTGTTTTTT. It encodes CASSLEGTGEKLFF.

This clonotype was found many times. The rearrangement joins TRBV4-3 to TRBJ1-5; the D is unclear. The CDR3 consists of 14 residues. V dropped 2 bases and J dropped 6 bases, with 11 bases sitting between them. The V gene's germline CDR1 is LGHNA and CDR2 YSLEER. The DNA for the CDR3 is TGCGCCAGCAGCCAATTCTATTCGGTTCAGCCCCAGCATTTT. This encodes CASSQFYSVQPQHF.

In the case of this clonotype: At one boundary the junction diverges from the germline segment, which might be a read error. V gene TRBV6-5 combines with J gene TRBJ2-1; 8 bases are a match to TRBD1. The CDR3 consists of 15 residues. Germline-derived CDR1 and CDR2 are MNHEY and SVGAGI. The chain's CDR3 is CASSSPGTGHNERSF. The CDR3 DNA sequence: TGTGCCAGCAGTTCCCCCGGGACAGGTCACAATGAGCGGTCCTTC.

This clonotype was seen repeatedly, ten times or more. V and J are TRBV7-9 and TRBJ1-6; TRBD1 matches at 9 bases. Looked up from germline, CDR1 is SEHNR and CDR2 is FQNEAQ (reference sequence). The J segment lost 5 bases and the V segment lost 5 bases, leaving 4 bases of the junction unmatched. CDR3 length equals 15 residues. In nucleotides, the CDR3 is TGTGCCAGCAGCCCCTGGGACAGGGATAATTCACCCCTCCACTTT. Translating it yields CASSPWDRDNSPLHF.

This clonotype has ten or more counts. The chain joins TRBV3-1 to TRBJ1-2; D uncertain. The V gene's germline CDR1 is LGHDT and CDR2 YNNKEL (reference sequence). V was shortened by 1 base and J by 2 bases, with 5 bases between the two germline ends. This CDR3 region has 13 residues. CDR3 coding DNA: TGTGCCAGCAGCCAAGGGGAAAACTATGGCTACACCTTC. Its protein product is CASSQGENYGYTF. Using reference TRBV3-1 and TRBJ1-2 for the parts outside the CDR3, the full variable domain is DTAVSQTPKYLVTQMGNDKSIKCEQNLGHDTMYWYKQDSKKFLKIMFSYNNKELIINETVPNRFSPKSPDKAHLNLHINSLELGDSAVYFCASSQGENYGYTFGSGTRLTVV.

This clonotype was counted many times. The rearrangement joins TRBV18 to TRBJ2-3; 11 nucleotides align to TRBD2. CDR1 is KGHSH, CDR2 LQKENI, per germline. This CDR3 has 16 amino acids. Trimming removed 6 bases from V and 0 bases from J; junction bases left unmatched: 5. The CDR3 DNA sequence: TGTGCCAGCTCTCCGACTAGCGGGGTGAGCACAGATACGCAGTATTTT. Its translation is CASSPTSGVSTDTQYF.

This clonotype was counted at least ten times. The chain recombines TRBV19 with TRBJ1-5; D may be TRBD1 (6 bases). The germline V gene has CDR1 LNHDA and CDR2 SQIVND (reference sequence). The CDR3 is 14 residues long. V lost 3 bases and J 7 bases, leaving 13 bases between the germline ends. The CDR3 sequence: CASSMRQGPQPQHF. For the CDR3, the DNA is TGTGCCAGTAGTATGCGGCAGGGGCCCCAGCCCCAGCATTTT.

With regard to this clonotype: A much larger clone lies a single base off, so this may be a read error. The rearrangement links TRBV11-2 to TRBJ2-3; D call uncertain. Germline V gives CDR1 SGHAT, CDR2 FQNNGV. The CDR3 has 16 residues. The V end was cut by 0 bases, the J end by 2 bases, with 12 bases between. Written as DNA, the CDR3 is TGTGCCAGCAGCTTAGACAGTACGGCTAACACAGATACGCAGTATTTT. Translated, it gives CASSLDSTANTDTQYF.

This clonotype was observed at least ten times. V and J are TRBV3-1 and TRBJ1-1; weak D call: TRBD1 (5 bases). The CDR3 contains 13 residues. Germline V gene data show CDR1 as LGHDT and CDR2 as YNNKEL (reference sequence). Deletions cut 5 bases from V and 5 bases from J, with 12 bases between. The CDR3 sequence is CASSSSGGTEAFF. CDR3 DNA sequence: TGTGCCAGCAGCTCAAGCGGGGGGACTGAAGCTTTCTTT. The entire variable domain, with the rest obtained from reference TRBV3-1 and TRBJ1-1, is as follows: DTAVSQTPKYLVTQMGNDKSIKCEQNLGHDTMYWYKQDSKKFLKIMFSYNNKELIINETVPNRFSPKSPDKAHLNLHINSLELGDSAVYFCASSSSGGTEAFFGQGTRLTVV.